The 11 T cell receptor beta chains reported below all come from one sample, sequenced in a study of T cell changes during pregnancy in multiple sclerosis. The assay was immunoSEQ multiplex PCR, and TCRdb's table has in-frame clones only and misses some. The profile covers 30,000 to 35,000 clones, with over 85% appearing a single time and approximately 0.47% taken by the ten largest. Sequenced here: CD4+ T cells from peripheral blood mononuclear cells, sampled in the second trimester of pregnancy. These receptors all come from a female donor in good health, enrolled as a control in a pregnancy study.

The chain is built from TRBV30 and TRBJ2-1, with TRBD2 identical over 13 bases. Germline CDR1 and CDR2: GTSNPN and SVGIG (reference sequence). With 5 bases clipped from V and 6 bases from J, the junction kept 4 bases outside the gene matches. CDR3 length: 14 amino acids. The CDR3 DNA follows: TGTGCCTGGGGACTAGCGGGAGTCCCCAATGAGCAGTTCTTC. Protein product: CAWGLAGVPNEQFF. Using reference TRBV30 and TRBJ2-1 for the parts outside the CDR3, the full variable domain is SQTIHQWPATLVQPVGSPLSLECTVEGTSNPNLYWYRQAAGRGLQLLFYSVGIGQISSEVPQNLSASRPQDRQFILSSKKLLLSDSGFYLCAWGLAGVPNEQFFGPGTRLTVL.

V usage is TRBV15 and J usage is TRBJ2-1; TRBD2 might be the D (5 bases). The CDR3 is 17 amino acids. Looked up from germline, CDR1 is LNHNV and CDR2 is YYDKDF (reference sequence). The V end lost 0 bases, the J end lost 0 bases, and 12 bases lay between the germline ends. The CDR3 sequence: CATSRDGRISSYNEQFF. CDR3 sequence (DNA): TGTGCCACCAGCAGAGATGGGAGAATAAGCTCCTACAATGAGCAGTTCTTC.

The chain recombines TRBV30 with TRBJ1-1; 7 positions match TRBD1. The CDR3 extends over 15 amino acids. In germline, CDR1 is GTSNPN, CDR2 SVGIG (reference sequence). V lost 4 bases, J lost 5 bases, and 13 bases stayed unmatched. CDR3 in DNA: TGTGCCTGGAAGAGAATAGGGGGCGCGAGAACTGAAGCTTTCTTT. Protein: CAWKRIGGARTEAFF.

This chain connects TRBV19 to TRBJ2-1, with 9 bases identical to TRBD1. The CDR3 is 14 residues long. J gave up 4 bases and V 4 bases, and 2 bases lay outside the gene matches. CDR1 is LNHDA, CDR2 SQIVND, per germline (reference sequence). The CDR3 nucleotides read TGTGCCAGTAGTAGGGACAGGGATTACAATGAGCAGTTCTTC. Its translation: CASSRDRDYNEQFF.

The chain links TRBV4-1 to TRBJ2-1; tentatively, D is TRBD2 (6 bases). V was shortened by 0 bases and J by 7 bases, with 16 bases between the two germline ends. Per the germline V gene, CDR1 is MGHRA and CDR2 is YSYEKL. This CDR3 is 16 amino acids long. The CDR3 sequence is CASSQDLLAPGNEQFF. The DNA for the CDR3 is TGCGCCAGCAGCCAAGATTTACTAGCCCCAGGGAATGAGCAGTTCTTC.

The chain couples TRBV5-1 to TRBJ2-5; 9 bases map to TRBD2. The junction had 7 bases not matched to a gene; V was cut back by 1 base and J by 3 bases. Germline-derived CDR1 and CDR2 are SGHRS and YFSETQ. CDR3 length: 16 amino acids. The CDR3 sequence: CASSLSSGGSKETQYF. Written as DNA, the CDR3 is TGCGCCAGCAGCTTGAGCAGCGGGGGGAGTAAAGAGACCCAGTACTTC.

The V call is TRBV5-1, the J call TRBJ1-5; D is ambiguous. The CDR3 length is 15 residues. In germline, CDR1 is SGHRS, CDR2 YFSETQ. The V end lost 0 bases, the J end lost 7 bases, and 14 bases lay between the germline ends. CDR3: CASSLAGGSFQPQHF. CDR3 DNA: TGCGCCAGCAGCTTGGCCGGAGGCAGTTTCCAGCCCCAGCATTTT.

Written as DNA, the CDR3 is TGTGCCAGCAGCTTGGGAGGGACTAGCCTGGGCGGGGAGCTGTTTTTT. It specifies CASSLGGTSLGGELFF. The V call is TRBV5-4, the J call TRBJ2-2; TRBD2 aligns across 9 bases. The CDR3 loop spans 16 amino acids. V trimming: 0 bases; J trimming: 7 bases; junction bases outside the gene matches: 7. The germline CDR1 and CDR2 sequences are SGHNT and YYREEE (reference sequence). Full variable domain (outside the CDR3, taken from reference TRBV5-4 and TRBJ2-2): ETGVTQSPTHLIKTRGQQVTLRCSSQSGHNTVSWYQQALGQGPQFIFQYYREEENGRGNFPPRFSGLQFPNYSSELNVNALELDDSALYLCASSLGGTSLGGELFFGEGSRLTVL.

This clone is a singleton in its sample. The chain joins TRBV6-6 to TRBJ1-2; D unclear. The CDR3 totals 15 residues. Germline V gene lookup returns CDR1 MNHNY and CDR2 SVGAGI (reference sequence). V was pared by 6 bases and J by 1 base, with 15 bases between. The chain's CDR3 is CASRPSLGLNYGYTF. The CDR3 DNA sequence: TGTGCCAGCAGGCCTTCCCTAGGCCTTAACTATGGCTACACCTTC.

This chain links TRBV5-8 with TRBJ1-5; D possibly corresponds to TRBD1 (5 bases). Per germline, CDR1 SGHTS and CDR2 YDEGEE. Trimming pared 2 bases from V and 1 base from J, leaving 16 bases between. CDR3 length equals 17 residues. The CDR3 DNA reads TGTGCCAGCAGCTTAATTTTCGACAGTAGGAGCAATCAGCCCCAGCATTTT. Translation: CASSLIFDSRSNQPQHF.

This chain links TRBV19 with TRBJ2-4; D ambiguous. The CDR3 has 18 amino acids. The ends were cut back, 3 bases at V and 2 bases at J, with 20 bases in the middle. Germline CDR1 is LNHDA and CDR2 is SQIVND (reference sequence). CDR3 residues: CASSIEVSNLLSKNIQYF. The CDR3 region has the DNA TGTGCCAGTAGTATCGAAGTTAGCAACCTACTTTCCAAAAACATTCAGTACTTC.